The entry below gives a single T cell receptor beta chain sequence along with its context. Under the authors' procedure: From reference gene primer amplification, estimates of nucleated cell counts were derived. Profiled with immunoSEQ multiplex PCR; TCRdb holds only in-frame clones, not every one. Clone size and the V and J calls come from that table; the DNA yielded D and trimming. The data show 250,000 to 400,000 clones, with 85% seen just once and approximately 1.9% held by the top ten. These data originate in a study of blood T cell repertoires in COVID-19. Overall study: Nucleic acid was either cDNA or gDNA, and it came from T cells, B-cell-depleted T cells, or PBMCs.

CDR1 SGHAT and CDR2 FQNNGV come from the germline V gene. The CDR3 is 16 residues long. Trimming removed 1 base from V and 3 bases from J, with 12 bases in between. This clonotype was obtained from a woman aged 30 to 39 who had been exposed to COVID-19. Sequencing input: PBMCs or T cells enriched from blood (not recorded which). This chain uses TRBV11-2 with TRBJ2-2, with D tentatively TRBD2 (7 bases). This CDR3 is CASSLAGGRYTGELFF. The CDR3 coding sequence is TGTGCCAGCAGCTTAGCCGGGGGGCGGTACACCGGGGAGCTGTTTTTT.